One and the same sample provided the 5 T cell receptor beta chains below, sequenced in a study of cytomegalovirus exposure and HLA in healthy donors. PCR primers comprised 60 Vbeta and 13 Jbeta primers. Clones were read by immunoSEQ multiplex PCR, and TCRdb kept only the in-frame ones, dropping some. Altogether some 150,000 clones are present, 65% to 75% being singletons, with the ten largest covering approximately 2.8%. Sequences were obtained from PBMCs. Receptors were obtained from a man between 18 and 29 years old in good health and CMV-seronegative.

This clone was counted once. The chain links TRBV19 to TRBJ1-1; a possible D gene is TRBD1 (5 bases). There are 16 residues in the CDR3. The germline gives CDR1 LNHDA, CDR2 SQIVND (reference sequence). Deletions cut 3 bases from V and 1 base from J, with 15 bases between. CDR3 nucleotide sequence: TGTGCCAGTAGTATCCCGGGGCGGGGCGCGAACACTGAAGCTTTCTTT. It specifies CASSIPGRGANTEAFF.

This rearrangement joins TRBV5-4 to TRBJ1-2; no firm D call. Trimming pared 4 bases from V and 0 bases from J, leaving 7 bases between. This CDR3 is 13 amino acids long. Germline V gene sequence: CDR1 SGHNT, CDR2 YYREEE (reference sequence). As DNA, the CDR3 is TGTGCCAGCAGCCATACAGCTAACTATGGCTACACCTTC. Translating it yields CASSHTANYGYTF.

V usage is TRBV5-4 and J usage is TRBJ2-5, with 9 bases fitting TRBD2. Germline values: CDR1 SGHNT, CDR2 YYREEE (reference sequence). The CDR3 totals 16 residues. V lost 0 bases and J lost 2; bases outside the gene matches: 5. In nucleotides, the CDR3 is TGTGCCAGCAGCTTGGGACTAGCGGACGCTCAAGAGACCCAGTACTTC. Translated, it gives CASSLGLADAQETQYF.

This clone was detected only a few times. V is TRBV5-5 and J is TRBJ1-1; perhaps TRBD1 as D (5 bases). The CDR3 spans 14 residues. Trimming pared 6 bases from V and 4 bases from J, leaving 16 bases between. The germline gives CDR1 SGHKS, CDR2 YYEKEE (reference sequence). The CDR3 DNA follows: TGTGCCAGCACCAAAGGACAAGCGAGCACTGAAGCTTTCTTT. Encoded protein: CASTKGQASTEAFF.

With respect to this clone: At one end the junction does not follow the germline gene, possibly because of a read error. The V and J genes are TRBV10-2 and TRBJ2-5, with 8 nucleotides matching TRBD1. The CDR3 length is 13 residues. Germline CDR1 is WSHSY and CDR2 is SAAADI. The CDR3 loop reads CASSESPADREDF. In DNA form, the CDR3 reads TGCGCCAGCAGTGAGTCACCTGCGGACAGGGAGGACTTC.